The 19 T cell receptor beta chains below were found in one sample sequenced in a study of T cells in Graves' hyperthyroidism and ophthalmopathy. TCR beta CDR3 regions were amplified from RNA. HTBI primers were used for first-round RT-PCR of the TCR CDR3. MiXCR, applied by TCRdb to the multiplex PCR reads, yields one record per CDR3 protein. The data contain more than 650,000 distinct CDR3 sequences, approximately 14% of them seen just once; the ten biggest clones take up more than 8.5%. Specimen: blood. These receptors came from a woman between 18 and 30 years old with Graves' hyperthyroidism.

This clonotype was seen more than once but under ten times. V and J are TRBV13 and TRBJ1-2; 9 nucleotides agree with TRBD1. Per the germline V gene, CDR1 is PRHDT and CDR2 is FYEKMQ (reference sequence). The junction had 7 bases not matched to a gene; V was cut back by 2 bases and J by 3 bases. The CDR3 length is 16 residues. CDR3 amino acids: CASSLLSGQGYYGYTF. CDR3 DNA sequence: TGTGCCAGCAGCTTACTGTCGGGACAGGGTTACTATGGCTACACCTTC.

Ten or more counts support this clonotype. The J gene is TRBJ2-7, the V gene TRBV3-1, with TRBD2 matching 7 bases. The CDR3 is made up of 17 amino acids. Trimming cost V 1 base and J 3 bases; bases outside gene matches: 12. Per germline, CDR1 LGHDT and CDR2 YNNKEL (reference sequence). Here the CDR3 reads CASSQGRGASGGYEQYF. The CDR3 nucleotides read TGTGCCAGCAGCCAAGGGCGAGGGGCTAGCGGAGGCTACGAGCAGTACTTC.

This clonotype was observed at least ten times. The gene calls are TRBV28 and TRBJ2-5, with D unclear. CDR1 and CDR2 from the germline V gene are MDHEN and SYDVKM. The CDR3 has 14 amino acids. V was pared by 7 bases and J by 0 bases, with 12 bases between. This CDR3 reads CASTSDQYQETQYF. CDR3 nucleotide sequence: TGTGCCAGCACCTCGGACCAGTACCAAGAGACCCAGTACTTC.

The table lists this clonotype with many counts. V gene TRBV11-1 combines with J gene TRBJ2-3, with D possibly being TRBD1 (7 bases). Germline assignment: CDR1 SGHAT and CDR2 FQDESV (reference sequence). V gave up 8 bases and J gave up 3 bases, with 15 bases separating them. This CDR3 has 14 amino acids. The CDR3 loop reads CASAGSTGTDTQYF. Written as DNA, the CDR3 is TGTGCCAGCGCGGGGTCGACAGGGACAGATACGCAGTATTTT.

This clonotype was seen more than once but under ten times. V is TRBV20-1 and J is TRBJ2-6; 9 bases are shared with TRBD1. The CDR3 contains 19 residues. In germline, CDR1 is DFQATT, CDR2 SNEGSKA (reference sequence). V shed 5 bases, J shed 0 bases, and the junction held 14 bases outside the gene matches. The CDR3 protein is CSAPKGTGPRGSGANVLTF. The DNA for the CDR3 is TGCAGTGCTCCTAAGGGGACAGGGCCCCGGGGCTCTGGGGCCAACGTCCTGACTTTC.

About this clonotype itself: The junction departs from the called germline gene at one end, perhaps through a read error. The V and J genes are TRBV6-2 or TRBV6-3 and TRBJ1-5; D might be TRBD1 (5 bases). The CDR3 covers 13 residues. The V gene's germline CDR1 is MNHEY and CDR2 SVGEGT. The chain's CDR3 is CASSYDRWGPPNF. DNA for the CDR3: TGTGCCAGCAGTTACGACCGATGGGGACCCCCGAATTTT.

The J gene is TRBJ1-2, the V gene TRBV12-3 or TRBV12-4, with 8 bases fitting TRBD1. J lost 4 bases, V lost 2 bases, and 6 bases had no gene match. The length of the CDR3 is 15 residues. This chain's CDR3 is CASSLLTGESYGYTF. For the CDR3, the DNA is TGTGCCAGCAGTTTACTGACAGGGGAAAGCTATGGCTACACCTTC.

This clonotype was seen many times. The J gene is TRBJ2-1, the V gene TRBV14, with TRBD1 matching 8 bases. Trimming removed 5 bases from V and 1 base from J; junction bases left unmatched: 7. The CDR3 runs to 16 residues. Per germline, CDR1 SGHDN and CDR2 FVKESK. The CDR3 DNA sequence: TGTGCCAGCAGCTTACAGGGGGTAATGTCCTACAATGAGCAGTTCTTC. Its translation is CASSLQGVMSYNEQFF. Drawing the rest from reference TRBV14 and TRBJ2-1, the complete variable domain is EAGVTQFPSHSVIEKGQTVTLRCDPISGHDNLYWYRRVMGKEIKFLLHFVKESKQDESGMPNNRFLAERTGGTYSTLKVQPAELEDSGVYFCASSLQGVMSYNEQFFGPGTRLTVL.

Note on this clonotype: Just one base apart from a much larger clone, this may be a read error. The J gene is TRBJ2-7, the V gene TRBV12-3 or TRBV12-4; TRBD1 agrees at 9 bases. The CDR3 is 14 residues long. V lost 5 bases to trimming and J lost 7 bases; unmatched junction nucleotides: 9. The DNA for the CDR3 is TGTGCCAGCAGTCTCTACAGGGGGCAGTTTGAGCAGTACTTC. It specifies CASSLYRGQFEQYF.

The CDR3 loop is CAISYSGTDTQYF. CDR3 in DNA: TGTGCCATCAGTTATAGCGGCACAGATACGCAGTATTTT. The V gene is TRBV10-3, the J gene TRBJ2-3; a weak D match, TRBD2 (5 bases). Trimming cost V 5 bases and J 1 base, with 7 bases left between them. CDR1 is ENHRY, CDR2 SYGVKD, per germline. This CDR3 region has 13 residues.

This clonotype was counted at least ten times. The chain carries TRBV28 and TRBJ1-1; tentative D call: TRBD1 (5 bases). This CDR3 comprises 12 residues. CDR1 MDHEN and CDR2 SYDVKM come from the germline V gene. V was clipped by 4 bases and J by 12 bases, with 15 bases between them. CDR3 in amino acids: CASSSGTYKPFF. CDR3 nucleotides: TGTGCCAGCAGTTCCGGGACTTATAAACCTTTCTTT.

The table lists this clonotype with many counts. A junction boundary mismatches the germline segment, possibly from a read error. V gene TRBV5-1 combines with J gene TRBJ1-1; D is undetermined. The CDR3 runs to 13 residues. Germline assignment: CDR1 SGHRS and CDR2 YFSETQ. Here the CDR3 reads CASSSRGNTEAFF. The CDR3 DNA sequence: TGTGCCAGCAGTTCTCGGGGGAACACTGAAGCTTTCTTT.

There are a few counts of this clonotype. This chain uses TRBV19 with TRBJ2-5, with a weak D call TRBD2 (5 bases). The CDR3 runs to 13 residues. V gave up 0 bases and J gave up 4 bases, with 6 bases separating them. Germline V lookup: CDR1 LNHDA, CDR2 SQIVND (reference sequence). The chain's CDR3 is CASSIDSGETQYF. For the CDR3, the DNA is TGTGCCAGTAGTATAGACAGCGGAGAGACCCAGTACTTC.

The chain joins TRBV6-2 or TRBV6-3 to TRBJ2-1; D not resolved. The J call may be faulty, since TRBJ2-7 better matches the DNA end. This CDR3 spans 14 amino acids. Germline CDR1 reads MNHEY; CDR2 reads SVGEGT. This CDR3 is CASSSPDLGNEQYF. CDR3 sequence (DNA): TGTGCCAGCAGTTCCCCGGACCTGGGGAATGAGCAGTACTTC.

About this clonotype: A read error is possible here, since a much larger clone lies one base away. The V call is TRBV7-6, the J call TRBJ2-7; 13 positions agree with TRBD2. This CDR3 has 19 amino acids. Per the germline V gene, CDR1 is SGHVS and CDR2 is FNYEAQ. V was pared by 4 bases and J by 7 bases, with 19 bases of the junction left unmatched. CDR3 residues: CASSSYPPLAGGLGDEQYF. The CDR3 nucleotides are TGTGCCAGCAGCTCTTACCCCCCACTAGCGGGAGGGCTTGGCGATGAGCAGTACTTC.

The chain joins TRBV11-2 to TRBJ1-1; 7 bases line up with TRBD1. Germline V lookup: CDR1 SGHAT, CDR2 FQNNGV. This CDR3 region has 14 residues. V was clipped by 3 bases and J by 10 bases; unmatched bases: 11. CDR3 residues: CASSFTGVQTAAFF. The CDR3 bases are TGTGCCAGCAGCTTTACAGGGGTCCAGACAGCAGCTTTCTTT.

V gene TRBV24-1 combines with J gene TRBJ2-1; D is possibly TRBD1 (5 bases). The CDR3 spans 14 residues. The V and J ends lost 2 bases and 4 bases respectively, with 8 bases between them. In germline, CDR1 is KGHDR, CDR2 SFDVKD. Here the CDR3 DNA reads TGTGCCACCAGTGATTACAGGCTTTACAATGAGCAGTTCTTC. This translates into CATSDYRLYNEQFF.

This clonotype has a handful of counts. V usage is TRBV19 and J usage is TRBJ2-2; D unclear. The germline CDR1 and CDR2 sequences are LNHDA and SQIVND (reference sequence). V was cut by 3 bases and J by 6 bases, with 8 bases left in between. The CDR3 totals 13 residues. CDR3 sequence (DNA): TGTGCCAGTAGTATTAAGGGATCCGGGGAGCTGTTTTTT. The encoded protein is CASSIKGSGELFF.

This clonotype was counted ten times or more. This chain joins TRBV3-1 and TRBJ1-4; 9 bases are shared with TRBD1. With V trimmed by 0 bases and J by 8 bases, 4 bases remained unmatched. This CDR3 has 15 amino acids. Germline CDR1 and CDR2: LGHDT and YNNKEL (reference sequence). DNA of the CDR3: TGTGCCAGCAGCCAAGATGGGACAGGGACGGAAAAACTGTTTTTT. This translates into CASSQDGTGTEKLFF.